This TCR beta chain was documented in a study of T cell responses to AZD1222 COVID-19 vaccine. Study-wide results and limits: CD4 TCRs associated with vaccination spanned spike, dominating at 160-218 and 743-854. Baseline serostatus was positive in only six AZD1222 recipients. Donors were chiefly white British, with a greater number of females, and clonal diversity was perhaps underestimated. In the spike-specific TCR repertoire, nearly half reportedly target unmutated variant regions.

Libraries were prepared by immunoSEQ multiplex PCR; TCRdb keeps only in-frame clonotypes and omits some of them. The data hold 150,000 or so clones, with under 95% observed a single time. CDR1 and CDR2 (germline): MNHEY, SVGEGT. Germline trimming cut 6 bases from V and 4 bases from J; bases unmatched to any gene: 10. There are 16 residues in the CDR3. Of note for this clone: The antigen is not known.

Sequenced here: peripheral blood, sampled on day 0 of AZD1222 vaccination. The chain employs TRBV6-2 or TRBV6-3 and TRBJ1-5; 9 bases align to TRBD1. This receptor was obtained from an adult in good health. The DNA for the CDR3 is TGTGCCAGCAGCCCCCGGGGACAGGGAGGGAATCAGCCCCAGCATTTT. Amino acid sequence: CASSPRGQGGNQPQHF.